The 25 T cell receptor beta chains below come from one sample, sequenced in a study of cytomegalovirus exposure and HLA in healthy donors. Use of 60 Vbeta and 13 Jbeta primers characterized the PCR. Produced via immunoSEQ multiplex PCR; TCRdb's table is partial and in-frame only. The data show roughly 200,000 clones, roughly 87% seen once. The sample comprised PBMCs. The receptor source for this set is a woman aged 45 to 65 in good health and CMV-seronegative.

The gene calls are TRBV2 and TRBJ1-4; a possible D gene is TRBD1 (6 bases). CDR1 is SNHLY and CDR2 is FYNNEI in the germline V gene. Deletions cut 6 bases from V and 11 bases from J, with 16 bases between. The CDR3 sequence is 13 residues long. CDR3 in amino acids: CASRTSGGGKLFF. The CDR3 nucleotides read TGTGCCAGCAGGACGTCGGGGGGCGGTAAACTGTTTTTT. The entire variable domain, with the rest obtained from reference TRBV2 and TRBJ1-4, is as follows: EPEVTQTPSHQVTQMGQEVILRCVPISNHLYFYWYRQILGQKVEFLVSFYNNEISEKSEIFDDQFSVERPDGSNFTLKIRSTKLEDSAMYFCASRTSGGGKLFFGSGTQLSVL.

The chain employs TRBV6-1 and TRBJ1-2; the D gene is possibly TRBD1 (5 bases). The V and J ends lost 5 bases and 4 bases respectively, with 11 bases between them. The CDR3 is 13 amino acids. Germline assignment: CDR1 MNHNS and CDR2 SASEGT. The CDR3 nucleotides read TGTGCCAGCAGTCAACAGGCGAGCTATGGCTACACCTTC. As protein: CASSQQASYGYTF.

V is TRBV5-4 and J is TRBJ2-4, with a weak D call TRBD1 (6 bases). The CDR3 totals 15 residues. Trimming took off 2 bases at V and 0 bases at J, with 9 bases between the two ends. The germline V gene has CDR1 SGHNT and CDR2 YYREEE (reference sequence). The CDR3 spells CASSLGGRAKNIQYF. CDR3 coding DNA: TGTGCCAGCAGCTTAGGGGGTCGAGCCAAAAACATTCAGTACTTC. The variable domain in full, completed from reference TRBV5-4 and TRBJ2-4, reads ETGVTQSPTHLIKTRGQQVTLRCSSQSGHNTVSWYQQALGQGPQFIFQYYREEENGRGNFPPRFSGLQFPNYSSELNVNALELDDSALYLCASSLGGRAKNIQYFGAGTRLSVL.

CDR3 protein: CASSEGWGLVSYEQYF. The DNA for the CDR3 is TGTGCCAGCAGTGAAGGTTGGGGACTAGTGTCATACGAGCAGTACTTC. V and J are TRBV6-1 and TRBJ2-7; 8 positions match TRBD2. Germline trimming cut 1 base from V and 4 bases from J; bases unmatched to any gene: 9. The CDR3 spans 16 residues. Germline-derived CDR1 and CDR2 are MNHNS and SASEGT.

V is TRBV7-3 and J is TRBJ1-2, with TRBD1 as a possible D gene (5 bases). V was cut by 1 base and J by 8 bases, with 20 bases left in between. Germline CDR1 is SGHTA and CDR2 is FQGTGA. The CDR3 has 16 residues. This CDR3 reads CASSLSAGGDLGGYTF. CDR3 bases: TGTGCCAGCAGCTTAAGCGCGGGGGGTGATTTGGGCGGCTACACCTTC. The variable domain in full, with the rest retrieved from reference TRBV7-3 and TRBJ1-2, is GAGVSQTPSNKVTEKGKYVELRCDPISGHTALYWYRQSLGQGPEFLIYFQGTGAADDSGLPNDRFFAVRPEGSVSTLKIQRTERGDSAVYLCASSLSAGGDLGGYTFGSGTRLTVV.

The chain is built from TRBV2 and TRBJ1-4; the match to TRBD1 covers 7 bases. V trimming: 8 bases; J trimming: 0 bases; junction bases outside the gene matches: 9. Germline V CDR1 and CDR2: SNHLY, FYNNEI. This CDR3 has 16 amino acids. In DNA, the CDR3 is TGTGCCAGCGGAGGGGGCCGCGGGGCAACTAATGAAAAACTGTTTTTT. Translated: CASGGGRGATNEKLFF.

This clone was observed a single time. This chain connects TRBV6-1 to TRBJ2-1; 7 bases fit TRBD2. CDR1 and CDR2 from the germline V gene are MNHNS and SASEGT. The CDR3 loop spans 15 amino acids. V trimming: 6 bases; J trimming: 0 bases; junction bases outside the gene matches: 5. CDR3 sequence reads: CASRTSPPSYNEQFF. The DNA for the CDR3 is TGTGCCAGCAGGACTAGCCCCCCCTCCTACAATGAGCAGTTCTTC.

The gene calls are TRBV12-5 and TRBJ2-5, with TRBD2 matching 7 bases. There are 15 residues in the CDR3. Germline values: CDR1 LGHNT, CDR2 FRNRAP. With V trimmed by 4 bases and J by 5 bases, 10 bases remained unmatched. In DNA form, the CDR3 reads TGTGCTAGTGGTTCGACCGGGGAGGGCCTGGAGACCCAGTACTTC. Protein sequence: CASGSTGEGLETQYF.

This clone was observed a handful of times. V gene TRBV6-4 combines with J gene TRBJ2-2; TRBD1 matches 7 bases. This CDR3 comprises 14 residues. Germline CDR1 reads MRHNA; CDR2 reads SNTAGT. V lost 5 bases and J lost 4; bases outside the gene matches: 4. This CDR3 is CASSPRQGTGELFF. Here the CDR3 DNA reads TGTGCCAGCAGTCCCAGACAGGGCACCGGGGAGCTGTTTTTT.

This clone appeared a single time. This sequence joins TRBV28 and TRBJ2-7; 9 positions agree with TRBD1. Losses at the gene ends were 3 bases for V and 0 bases for J; bases not matched to a gene: 9. This CDR3 is built from 17 residues. In germline, CDR1 is MDHEN, CDR2 SYDVKM. The CDR3, as DNA: TGTGCCAGCAGTTTTAGGGACAGGGCCCGGAGCTCCTACGAGCAGTACTTC. This translates into CASSFRDRARSSYEQYF.

The genes are TRBV13 and TRBJ1-2, with 7 bases lining up with TRBD1. The CDR3 runs 18 residues. The V gene's germline CDR1 is PRHDT and CDR2 FYEKMQ (reference sequence). Germline trimming cut 3 bases from V and 3 bases from J; bases unmatched to any gene: 16. DNA of the CDR3: TGTGCCAGCAGCTTCGACCCACCGACAAGGGGGCGTGACTATGGCTACACCTTC. Its protein product is CASSFDPPTRGRDYGYTF.

V and J are TRBV4-2 and TRBJ2-2, with a weak D call TRBD2 (6 bases). The V gene lost 0 bases and the J gene lost 1 base, with 9 bases spanning the gap. CDR1 LGHNA and CDR2 YNFKEQ come from the germline V gene. The CDR3 loop spans 16 amino acids. CDR3 sequence reads: CASSQDRRENTGELFF. In DNA form, the CDR3 reads TGTGCCAGCAGCCAAGACAGGCGGGAGAACACCGGGGAGCTGTTTTTT.

CDR3 region: CASSLMQGLSSYNEQFF. The CDR3 coding sequence is TGTGCCAGCAGTTTAATGCAGGGATTAAGCTCCTACAATGAGCAGTTCTTC. V usage is TRBV28 and J usage is TRBJ2-1, with D perhaps TRBD1 (5 bases). Per germline, CDR1 MDHEN and CDR2 SYDVKM. V lost 2 bases and J lost 0, with 14 bases in between. The CDR3 extends over 17 amino acids. Filled out from reference TRBV28 and TRBJ2-1, the complete variable domain reads DVKVTQSSRYLVKRTGEKVFLECVQDMDHENMFWYRQDPGLGLRLIYFSYDVKMKEKGDIPEGYSVSREKKERFSLILESASTNQTSMYLCASSLMQGLSSYNEQFFGPGTRLTVL.

The chain recombines TRBV19 with TRBJ1-1; the D gene is possibly TRBD1 (5 bases). The length of the CDR3 is 13 residues. The V end lost 5 bases, the J end lost 5 bases, and 12 bases lay between the germline ends. CDR1 and CDR2 from the germline V gene are LNHDA and SQIVND (reference sequence). CDR3 in DNA: TGTGCCAGTAGTCCCCAGGGATATACTGAAGCTTTCTTT. It translates to CASSPQGYTEAFF. The whole variable domain, remainder taken from reference TRBV19 and TRBJ1-1, is DGGITQSPKYLFRKEGQNVTLSCEQNLNHDAMYWYRQDPGQGLRLIYYSQIVNDFQKGDIAEGYSVSREKKESFPLTVTSAQKNPTAFYLCASSPQGYTEAFFGQGTRLTVV.

The gene calls are TRBV27 and TRBJ1-5; 7 bases match TRBD1. With V trimmed by 4 bases and J by 2 bases, 8 bases remained unmatched. Per the germline V gene, CDR1 is MNHEY and CDR2 is SMNVEV (reference sequence). The CDR3 is made up of 16 amino acids. CDR3 loop: CASSSSTGSGNQPQHF. The CDR3 region has the DNA TGTGCCAGCAGTTCGTCGACAGGGTCAGGCAATCAGCCCCAGCATTTT.

The chain couples TRBV2 to TRBJ2-1, with D possibly matching TRBD2 (6 bases). The CDR3 loop spans 15 amino acids. Per the germline V gene, CDR1 is SNHLY and CDR2 is FYNNEI. V was shortened by 2 bases and J by 4 bases, with 12 bases between the two germline ends. The CDR3 sequence is CASSESGDGYNEQFF. CDR3 sequence (DNA): TGTGCCAGCAGTGAATCGGGGGACGGGTACAATGAGCAGTTCTTC.

This clone has a handful of counts. The rearrangement joins TRBV29-1 to TRBJ2-1; 7 positions agree with TRBD1. CDR1 SQVTM and CDR2 ANQGSEA come from the germline V gene. CDR3 size: 14 residues. V dropped 3 bases and J dropped 0; count of bases not matched to a gene: 2. The CDR3 reads CSVDSGGSYNEQFF. As DNA, the CDR3 is TGCAGCGTTGATTCAGGGGGCTCCTACAATGAGCAGTTCTTC.

This clone was detected a few times. This sequence joins TRBV7-3 and TRBJ2-2; no reliable D call. The V end was cut by 1 base, the J end by 7 bases, with 13 bases between. In germline, CDR1 is SGHTA, CDR2 FQGTGA. The CDR3 is made up of 15 amino acids. The CDR3 here is CASSLNGAASGELFF. As DNA, the CDR3 is TGTGCCAGCAGCTTAAACGGCGCAGCGAGCGGGGAGCTGTTTTTT.

The V gene is TRBV5-4, the J gene TRBJ2-3, with 12 positions matching TRBD2. CDR3 length: 16 residues. CDR1 SGHNT and CDR2 YYREEE come from the germline V gene (reference sequence). V shed 2 bases, J shed 1 base, and the junction held 2 bases outside the gene matches. This CDR3 is CASSFRLAGGTDTQYF. In DNA form, the CDR3 reads TGTGCCAGCAGCTTCCGACTAGCGGGGGGCACAGATACGCAGTATTTT. Filled out from reference TRBV5-4 and TRBJ2-3, the complete variable domain reads ETGVTQSPTHLIKTRGQQVTLRCSSQSGHNTVSWYQQALGQGPQFIFQYYREEENGRGNFPPRFSGLQFPNYSSELNVNALELDDSALYLCASSFRLAGGTDTQYFGPGTRLTVL.

CDR3 coding DNA: TGTGCCAGCAGCCAAGAACTAGCGGGAGGTCACGAGCAGTACTTC. This encodes CASSQELAGGHEQYF. V usage is TRBV14 and J usage is TRBJ2-7; 12 positions agree with TRBD2. Trimming at V came to 0 bases and at J to 5 bases, leaving 2 bases not matched to a gene. Germline assignment: CDR1 SGHDN and CDR2 FVKESK. This CDR3 region has 15 residues.

The chain combines TRBV6-6 with TRBJ2-7; 8 bases fit TRBD1. Germline V CDR1 and CDR2: MNHNY, SVGAGI (reference sequence). The CDR3 is 11 amino acids. J lost 11 bases, V lost 4 bases, and 4 bases had no gene match. The CDR3: CASSSGGPEYF. The CDR3 DNA sequence: TGTGCCAGCAGTTCAGGGGGCCCCGAGTACTTC.

The sample holds a few counts of this clone. J is TRBJ1-1 and V is TRBV9; D might be TRBD1 (5 bases). The V end lost 4 bases, the J end lost 3 bases, and 13 bases lay between the germline ends. The CDR3 spans 14 residues. The V gene's germline CDR1 is SGDLS and CDR2 YYNGEE. The CDR3 region has the DNA TGTGCCAGCAGCCTCAGGGTTGGTGACACTGAAGCTTTCTTT. This translates into CASSLRVGDTEAFF. The full variable domain, rest sourced from reference TRBV9 and TRBJ1-1, is DSGVTQTPKHLITATGQRVTLRCSPRSGDLSVYWYQQSLDQGLQFLIQYYNGEERAKGNILERFSAQQFPDLHSELNLSSLELGDSALYFCASSLRVGDTEAFFGQGTRLTVV.

The chain couples TRBV6-5 to TRBJ2-2; the D gene is possibly TRBD2 (5 bases). Germline values: CDR1 MNHEY, CDR2 SVGAGI. V shed 9 bases and J shed 1 base, with 9 bases lying between them. CDR3 size: 13 residues. In DNA form, the CDR3 reads TGTGCCAGTACCGGGGTGAACACCGGGGAGCTGTTTTTT. It specifies CASTGVNTGELFF.

This clone was detected a few times. The same CDR3 also results from other DNA sequences found in this sample. V usage is TRBV5-1 and J usage is TRBJ2-1; TRBD1 matches 11 bases. Germline trimming cut 3 bases from V and 2 bases from J; bases unmatched to any gene: 1. CDR3 length: 15 amino acids. CDR1 and CDR2 (germline): SGHRS, YFSETQ. CDR3 nucleotides: TGCGCCAGCAGCTCGGGACAGGGGGCCTACAATGAGCAGTTCTTC. It yields the protein CASSSGQGAYNEQFF.

This clone was counted a single time. The chain recombines TRBV28 with TRBJ1-4; 8 nucleotides align to TRBD1. J lost 5 bases, V lost 3 bases, and 5 bases had no gene match. The CDR3 is 15 residues long. Germline V gene lookup returns CDR1 MDHEN and CDR2 SYDVKM. The CDR3 loop reads CASSLGTGWNEKLFF. The CDR3 DNA reads TGTGCCAGCAGTTTGGGGACAGGATGGAATGAAAAACTGTTTTTT.